This T cell receptor beta chain comes out of a study of response to subunit inactivated influenza vaccine. V was clipped by 4 bases and J by 2 bases; unmatched bases: 4. From germline, CDR1 is LNHNV and CDR2 YYDKDF (reference sequence). The CDR3 has 14 residues. As concerns this clonotype: The antigen remains unidentified.

Overall study results and limits: Researchers suggested that each seasonal influenza vaccination recruits few new T cells.

MiXCR was run by TCRdb on the RT-PCR reads, yielding one entry per CDR3 protein. The sample shows hundreds of thousands of distinct CDR3 sequences, roughly 13% of them seen only once. The TCR was taken from a man aged 45 to 65 who received an inactivated influenza vaccine. This sequence joins TRBV15 and TRBJ2-7; TRBD1 matches 8 bases. The specimen comprised PBMCs from blood, sampled 35 to 45 days after vaccination. The CDR3 coding sequence is TGTGCCACCAGCATCCGGACAGGGACCTACGAGCAGTACTTC. The encoded protein is CATSIRTGTYEQYF.